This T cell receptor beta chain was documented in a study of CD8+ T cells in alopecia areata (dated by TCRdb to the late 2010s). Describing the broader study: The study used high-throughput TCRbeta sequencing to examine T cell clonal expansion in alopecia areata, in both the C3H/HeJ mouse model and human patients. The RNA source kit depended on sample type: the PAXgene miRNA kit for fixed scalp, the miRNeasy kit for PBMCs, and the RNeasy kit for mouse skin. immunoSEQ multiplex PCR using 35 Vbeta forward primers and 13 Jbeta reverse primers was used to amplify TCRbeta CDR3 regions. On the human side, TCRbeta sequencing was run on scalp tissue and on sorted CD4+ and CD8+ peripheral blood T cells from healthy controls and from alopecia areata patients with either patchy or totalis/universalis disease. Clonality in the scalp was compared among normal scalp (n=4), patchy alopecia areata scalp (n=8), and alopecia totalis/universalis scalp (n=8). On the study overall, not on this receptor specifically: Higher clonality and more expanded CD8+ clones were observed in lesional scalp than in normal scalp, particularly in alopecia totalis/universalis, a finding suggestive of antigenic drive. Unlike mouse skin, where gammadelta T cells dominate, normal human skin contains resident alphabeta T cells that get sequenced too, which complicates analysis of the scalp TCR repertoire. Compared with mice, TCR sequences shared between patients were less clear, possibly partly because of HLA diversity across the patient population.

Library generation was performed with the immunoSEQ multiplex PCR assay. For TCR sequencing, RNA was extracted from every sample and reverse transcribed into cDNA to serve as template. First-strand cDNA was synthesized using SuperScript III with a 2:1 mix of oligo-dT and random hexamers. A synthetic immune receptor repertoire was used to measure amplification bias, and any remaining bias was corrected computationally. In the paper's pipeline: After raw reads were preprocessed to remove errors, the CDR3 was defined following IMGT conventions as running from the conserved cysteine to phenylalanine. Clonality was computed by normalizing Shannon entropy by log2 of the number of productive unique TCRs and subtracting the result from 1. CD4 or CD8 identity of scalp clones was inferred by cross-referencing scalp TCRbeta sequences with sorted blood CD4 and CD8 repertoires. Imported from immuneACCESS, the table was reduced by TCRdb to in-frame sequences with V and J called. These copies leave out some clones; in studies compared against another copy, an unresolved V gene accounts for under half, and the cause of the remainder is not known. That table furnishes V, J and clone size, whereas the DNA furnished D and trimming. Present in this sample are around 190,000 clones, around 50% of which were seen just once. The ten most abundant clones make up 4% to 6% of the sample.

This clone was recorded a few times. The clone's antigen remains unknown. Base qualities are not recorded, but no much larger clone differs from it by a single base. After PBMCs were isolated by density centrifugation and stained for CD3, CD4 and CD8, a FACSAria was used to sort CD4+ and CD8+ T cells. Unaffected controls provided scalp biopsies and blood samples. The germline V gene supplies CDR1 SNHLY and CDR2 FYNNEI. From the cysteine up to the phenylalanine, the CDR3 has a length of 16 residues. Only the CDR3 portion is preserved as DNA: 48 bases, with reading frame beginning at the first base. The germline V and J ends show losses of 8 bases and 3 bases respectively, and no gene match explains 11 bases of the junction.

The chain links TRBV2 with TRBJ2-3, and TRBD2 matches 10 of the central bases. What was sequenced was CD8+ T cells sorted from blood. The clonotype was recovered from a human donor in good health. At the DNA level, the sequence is TGTGCCAGCTGGAGTGGACTAGCGGTTGGTACAGATACGCAGTATTTT. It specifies CASWSGLAVGTDTQYF.